This T cell receptor beta chain was recorded in a study of cytomegalovirus exposure and HLA in healthy donors. Whole-study findings and limits: A later analysis reportedly found fewer N-insertions in an Asian-associated ancestry cluster than the roughly 680-donor mean. An observed cluster of highly shared sequence variants was recorded as a likely sequencing artifact.

This CDR3 comprises 14 residues. The V end lost 4 bases, the J end lost 0 bases, and 11 bases lay between the germline ends. CDR1 is SGHNT, CDR2 YYREEE, per germline (reference sequence). The primer mix had 60 Vbeta and 13 Jbeta primers. Here immunoSEQ multiplex PCR was the method, and the copy in TCRdb shows in-frame clones only, minus some. The repertoire shows 65,000 to 90,000 clones; the top ten hold approximately 3.6%. Concerning this clone itself: The target antigen is unknown.

This receptor was taken from a female donor in good health and CMV-seropositive. The chain joins TRBV5-4 to TRBJ2-7; D not resolved. The source material was PBMCs. The CDR3 DNA follows: TGTGCCAGCAGCCTGCGCCCAAGCTCCTACGAGCAGTACTTC. Protein sequence: CASSLRPSSYEQYF. Using reference TRBV5-4 and TRBJ2-7 for the parts outside the CDR3, the full variable domain is ETGVTQSPTHLIKTRGQQVTLRCSSQSGHNTVSWYQQALGQGPQFIFQYYREEENGRGNFPPRFSGLQFPNYSSELNVNALELDDSALYLCASSLRPSSYEQYFGPGTRLTVT.